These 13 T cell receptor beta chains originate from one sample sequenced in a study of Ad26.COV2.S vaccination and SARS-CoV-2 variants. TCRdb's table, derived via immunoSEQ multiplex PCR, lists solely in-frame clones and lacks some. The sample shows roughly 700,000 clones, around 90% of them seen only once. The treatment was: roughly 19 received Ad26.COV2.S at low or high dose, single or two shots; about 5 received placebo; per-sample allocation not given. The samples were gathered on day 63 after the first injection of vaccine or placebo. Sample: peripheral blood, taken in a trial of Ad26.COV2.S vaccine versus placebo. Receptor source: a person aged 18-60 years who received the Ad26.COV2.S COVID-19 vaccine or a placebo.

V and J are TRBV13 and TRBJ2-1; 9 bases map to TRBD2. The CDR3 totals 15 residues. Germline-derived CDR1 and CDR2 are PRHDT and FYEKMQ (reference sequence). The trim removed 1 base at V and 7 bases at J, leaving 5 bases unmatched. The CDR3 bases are TGTGCCAGCAGCTTAGAGGGTAGCGGGAGAAATGAGCAGTTCTTC. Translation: CASSLEGSGRNEQFF.

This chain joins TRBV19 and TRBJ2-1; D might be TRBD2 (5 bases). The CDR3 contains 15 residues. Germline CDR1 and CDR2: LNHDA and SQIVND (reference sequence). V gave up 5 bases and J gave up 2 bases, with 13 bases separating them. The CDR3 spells CASSDSGITYNEQFF. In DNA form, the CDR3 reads TGTGCCAGTAGTGATTCCGGGATTACCTACAATGAGCAGTTCTTC. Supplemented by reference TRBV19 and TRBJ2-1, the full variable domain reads DGGITQSPKYLFRKEGQNVTLSCEQNLNHDAMYWYRQDPGQGLRLIYYSQIVNDFQKGDIAEGYSVSREKKESFPLTVTSAQKNPTAFYLCASSDSGITYNEQFFGPGTRLTVL.

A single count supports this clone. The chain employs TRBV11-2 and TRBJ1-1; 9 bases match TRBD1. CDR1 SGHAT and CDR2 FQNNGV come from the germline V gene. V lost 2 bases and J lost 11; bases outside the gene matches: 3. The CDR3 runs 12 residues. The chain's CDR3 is CASSLWGTGAFF. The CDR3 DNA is TGTGCCAGCAGCTTATGGGGGACAGGGGCTTTCTTT.

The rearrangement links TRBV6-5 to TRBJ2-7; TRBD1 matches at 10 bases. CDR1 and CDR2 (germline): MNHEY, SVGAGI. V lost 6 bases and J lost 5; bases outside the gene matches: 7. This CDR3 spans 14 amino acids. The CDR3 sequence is CASRSGTGDNEQYF. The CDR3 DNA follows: TGTGCCAGCAGATCCGGGACAGGGGACAACGAGCAGTACTTC.

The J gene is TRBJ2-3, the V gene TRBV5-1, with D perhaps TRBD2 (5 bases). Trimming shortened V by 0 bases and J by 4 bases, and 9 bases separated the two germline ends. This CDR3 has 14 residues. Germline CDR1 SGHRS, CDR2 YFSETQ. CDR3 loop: CASSLEPSPDTQYF. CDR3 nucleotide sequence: TGCGCCAGCAGCTTGGAGCCTAGCCCAGATACGCAGTATTTT.

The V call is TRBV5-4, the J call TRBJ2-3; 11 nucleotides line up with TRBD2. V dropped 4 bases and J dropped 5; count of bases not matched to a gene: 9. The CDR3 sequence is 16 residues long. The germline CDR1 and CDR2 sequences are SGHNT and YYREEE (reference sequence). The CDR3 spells CASSPSLAGAGDTQYF. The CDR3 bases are TGTGCCAGCAGCCCGTCACTAGCGGGAGCAGGAGATACGCAGTATTTT.

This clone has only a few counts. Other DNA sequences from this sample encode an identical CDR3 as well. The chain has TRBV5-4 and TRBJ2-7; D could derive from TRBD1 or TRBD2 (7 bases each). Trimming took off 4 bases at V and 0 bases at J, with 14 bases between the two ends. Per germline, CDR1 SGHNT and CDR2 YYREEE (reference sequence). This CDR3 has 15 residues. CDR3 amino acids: CASSQGGRSSYEQYF. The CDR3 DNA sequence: TGTGCCAGCAGCCAGGGGGGGAGGAGCTCCTACGAGCAGTACTTC.

CDR3 coding DNA: TGTGCCAGCAGTCCGCGGACTTTCTCCAGCCGGTCACCCCTCCACTTT. Protein product: CASSPRTFSSRSPLHF. The V call is TRBV27, the J call TRBJ1-6, with D hard to call. The CDR3 has 16 amino acids. Germline values: CDR1 MNHEY, CDR2 SMNVEV (reference sequence). Between the trimmed V and J ends, which lost 5 bases and 10 bases, there was a span of 21 bases.

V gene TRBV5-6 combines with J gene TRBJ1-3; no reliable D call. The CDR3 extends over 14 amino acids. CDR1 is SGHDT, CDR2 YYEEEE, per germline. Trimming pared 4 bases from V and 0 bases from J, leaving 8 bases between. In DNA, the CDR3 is TGTGCCAGCAGCCGGCCTCGCTCTGGAAACACCATATATTTT. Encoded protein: CASSRPRSGNTIYF.

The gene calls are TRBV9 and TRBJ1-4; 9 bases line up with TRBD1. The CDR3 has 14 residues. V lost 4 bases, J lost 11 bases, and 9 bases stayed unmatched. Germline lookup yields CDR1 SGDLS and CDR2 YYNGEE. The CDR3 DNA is TGTGCCAGCAGCACAGGACAGGGGAGTGTGAAACTGTTTTTT. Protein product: CASSTGQGSVKLFF.

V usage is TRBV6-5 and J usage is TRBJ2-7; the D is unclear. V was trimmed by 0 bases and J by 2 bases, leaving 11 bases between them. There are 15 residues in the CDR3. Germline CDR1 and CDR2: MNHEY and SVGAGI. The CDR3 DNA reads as TGTGCCAGCAGTTACTCTGGGATTCGGCCCTACGAGCAGTACTTC. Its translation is CASSYSGIRPYEQYF.

The CDR3 sequence: CASSLGTVNGETQYF. CDR3 DNA sequence: TGTGCCAGCAGCCTCGGGACAGTTAACGGGGAGACCCAGTACTTC. The chain links TRBV7-9 to TRBJ2-5; 7 bases are a match to TRBD1. The germline CDR1 and CDR2 sequences are SEHNR and FQNEAQ (reference sequence). With V trimmed by 5 bases and J by 5 bases, 11 bases remained unmatched. This CDR3 is built from 15 residues.

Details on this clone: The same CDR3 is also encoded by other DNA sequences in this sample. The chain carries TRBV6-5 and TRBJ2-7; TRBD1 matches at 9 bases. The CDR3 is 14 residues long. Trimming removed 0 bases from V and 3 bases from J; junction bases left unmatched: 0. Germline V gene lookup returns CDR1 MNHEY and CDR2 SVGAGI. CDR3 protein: CASSYSTGGYEQYF. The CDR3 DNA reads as TGTGCCAGCAGTTACTCGACAGGGGGCTACGAGCAGTACTTC.